Below, one T cell receptor beta chain is given with its context. The V gene end was trimmed by 9 bases and the J gene end by 5 bases; junction bases not matched to a gene: 6. Germline V gene data show CDR1 as SNHLY and CDR2 as FYNNEI. This CDR3 has 12 residues. The data were taken from a study of blood T cell repertoires in COVID-19. The Seattle patients, enrolled during active infection, were followed longitudinally. Profiling relied on immunoSEQ multiplex PCR, and the TCRdb table lists in-frame clones only, not all of them. The sample lists about 190,000 clones, about 87% occurring once. The chain recombines TRBV2 with TRBJ2-5, with 7 bases lining up with TRBD2. The sequenced sample was peripheral blood. The origin of this receptor is a woman aged 70 to 79 with COVID-19, enrolled during active disease. CDR3 sequence (DNA): TGTGCCAGTGGGGGGGGTTGGGAGACCCAGTACTTC. It yields the protein CASGGGWETQYF.